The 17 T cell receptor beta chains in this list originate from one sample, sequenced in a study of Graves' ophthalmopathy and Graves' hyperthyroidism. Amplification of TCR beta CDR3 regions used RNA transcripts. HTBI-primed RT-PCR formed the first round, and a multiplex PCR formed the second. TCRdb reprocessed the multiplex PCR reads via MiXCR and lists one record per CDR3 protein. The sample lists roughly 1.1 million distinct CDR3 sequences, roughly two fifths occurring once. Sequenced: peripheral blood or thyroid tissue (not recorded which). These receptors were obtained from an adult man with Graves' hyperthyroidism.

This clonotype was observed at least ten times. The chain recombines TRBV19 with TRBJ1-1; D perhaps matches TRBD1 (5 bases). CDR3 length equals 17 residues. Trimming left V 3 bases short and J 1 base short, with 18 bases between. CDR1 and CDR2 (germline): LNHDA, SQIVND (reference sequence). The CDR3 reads CASSMGRPGDKNTEAFF. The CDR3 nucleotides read TGTGCCAGTAGTATGGGTCGACCGGGGGATAAGAACACTGAAGCTTTCTTT.

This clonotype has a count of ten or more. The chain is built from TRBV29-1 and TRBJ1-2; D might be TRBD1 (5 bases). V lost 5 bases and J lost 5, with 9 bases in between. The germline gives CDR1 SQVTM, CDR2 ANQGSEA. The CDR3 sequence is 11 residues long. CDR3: CSVWGSYGYTF. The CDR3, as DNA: TGCAGCGTTTGGGGGAGTTATGGCTACACCTTC.

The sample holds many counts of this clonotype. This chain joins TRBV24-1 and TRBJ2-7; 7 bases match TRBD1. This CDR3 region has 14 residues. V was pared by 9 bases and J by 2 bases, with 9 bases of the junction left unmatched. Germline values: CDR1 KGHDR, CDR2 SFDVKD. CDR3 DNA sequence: TGTGCCACCGGACGGGACAGACCCCCCTACGAGCAGTACTTC. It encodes CATGRDRPPYEQYF.

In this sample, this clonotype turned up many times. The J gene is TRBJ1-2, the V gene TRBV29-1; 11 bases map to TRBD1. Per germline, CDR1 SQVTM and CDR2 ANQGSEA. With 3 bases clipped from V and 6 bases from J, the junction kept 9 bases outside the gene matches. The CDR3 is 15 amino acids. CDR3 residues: CSVETGQGATDGYTF. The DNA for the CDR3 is TGCAGCGTTGAGACAGGACAGGGGGCGACTGATGGCTACACCTTC.

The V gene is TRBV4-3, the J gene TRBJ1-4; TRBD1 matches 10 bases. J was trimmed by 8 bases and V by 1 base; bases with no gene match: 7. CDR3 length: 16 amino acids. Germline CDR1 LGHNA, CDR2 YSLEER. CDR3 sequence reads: CASSQATGGVREKLFF. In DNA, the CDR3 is TGCGCCAGCAGCCAAGCGACAGGGGGCGTCCGGGAAAAACTGTTTTTT.

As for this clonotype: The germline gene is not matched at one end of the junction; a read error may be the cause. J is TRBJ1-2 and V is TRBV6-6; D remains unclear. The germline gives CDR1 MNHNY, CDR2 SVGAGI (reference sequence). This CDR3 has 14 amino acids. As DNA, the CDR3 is TGTGCCAGCAGCCACCGAAACCCTAACTGTGGCTACACCTTC. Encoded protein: CASSHRNPNCGYTF.

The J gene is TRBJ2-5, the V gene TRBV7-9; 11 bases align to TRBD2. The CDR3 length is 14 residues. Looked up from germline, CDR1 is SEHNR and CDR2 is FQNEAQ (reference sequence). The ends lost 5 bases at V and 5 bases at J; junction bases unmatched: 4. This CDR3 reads CASSLGLAAETQYF. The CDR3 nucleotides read TGTGCCAGCAGCCTGGGACTAGCGGCTGAGACCCAGTACTTC.

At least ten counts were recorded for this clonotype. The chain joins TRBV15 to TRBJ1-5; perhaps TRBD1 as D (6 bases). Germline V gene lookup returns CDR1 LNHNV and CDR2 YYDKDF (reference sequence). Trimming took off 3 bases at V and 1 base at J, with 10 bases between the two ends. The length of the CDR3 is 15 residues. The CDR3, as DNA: TGTGCCACCAGCAGTGGGGGGCAGAGCAATCAGCCCCAGCATTTT. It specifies CATSSGGQSNQPQHF.

DNA of the CDR3: TGTGCCAGCAGCGACCTAGGACAGGTTACAGATACGCAGTATTTT. This translates into CASSDLGQVTDTQYF. The chain joins TRBV9 to TRBJ2-3, with TRBD1 identical over 7 bases. With 3 bases clipped from V and 3 bases from J, the junction kept 7 bases outside the gene matches. The germline CDR1 and CDR2 sequences are SGDLS and YYNGEE. The CDR3 extends over 15 amino acids.

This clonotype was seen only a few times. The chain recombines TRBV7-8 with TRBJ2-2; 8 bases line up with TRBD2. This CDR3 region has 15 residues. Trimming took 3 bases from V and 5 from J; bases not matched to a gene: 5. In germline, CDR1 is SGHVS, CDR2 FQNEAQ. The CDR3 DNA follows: TGTGCCAGCAGCTTCGGGACTAGGTGGACCGGGGAGCTGTTTTTT. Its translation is CASSFGTRWTGELFF.

CDR3 loop: CASSSKIDRGNTEAFF. The CDR3 DNA reads as TGTGCCAGCAGCTCCAAAATCGACAGGGGGAACACTGAAGCTTTCTTT. The chain couples TRBV7-2 to TRBJ1-1; 8 bases match TRBD1. J lost 1 base, V lost 4 bases, and 8 bases had no gene match. This CDR3 contains 16 residues. Per germline, CDR1 SGHTA and CDR2 FQGNSA.

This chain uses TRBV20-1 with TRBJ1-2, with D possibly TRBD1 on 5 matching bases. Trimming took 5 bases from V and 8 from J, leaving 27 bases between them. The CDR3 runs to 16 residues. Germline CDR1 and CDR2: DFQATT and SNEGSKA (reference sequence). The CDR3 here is CSACSDGTRRRVGYTF. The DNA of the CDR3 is TGCAGTGCTTGCAGTGACGGGACGCGGCGCCGGGTCGGCTACACCTTC.

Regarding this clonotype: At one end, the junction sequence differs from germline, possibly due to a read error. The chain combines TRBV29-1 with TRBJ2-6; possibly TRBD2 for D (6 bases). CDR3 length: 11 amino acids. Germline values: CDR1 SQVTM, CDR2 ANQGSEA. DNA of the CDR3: TGCAGCGTTTGGGGGGACAACGTCCTGACTTTC. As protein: CSVWGDNVLTF.

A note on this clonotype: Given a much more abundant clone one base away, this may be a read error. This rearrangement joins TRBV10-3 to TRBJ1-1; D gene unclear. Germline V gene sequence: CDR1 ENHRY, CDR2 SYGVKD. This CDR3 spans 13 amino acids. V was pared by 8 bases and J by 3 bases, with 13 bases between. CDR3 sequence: CAIQRTTYTEAFF. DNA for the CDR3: TGTGCCATCCAAAGGACTACGTACACTGAAGCTTTCTTT.

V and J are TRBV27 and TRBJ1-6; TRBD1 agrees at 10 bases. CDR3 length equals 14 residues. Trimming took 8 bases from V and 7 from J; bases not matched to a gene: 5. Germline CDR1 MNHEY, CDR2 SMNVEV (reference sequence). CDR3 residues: CASRGTGENSPLHF. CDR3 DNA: TGTGCCAGCCGGGGGACAGGGGAAAATTCACCCCTCCACTTT.

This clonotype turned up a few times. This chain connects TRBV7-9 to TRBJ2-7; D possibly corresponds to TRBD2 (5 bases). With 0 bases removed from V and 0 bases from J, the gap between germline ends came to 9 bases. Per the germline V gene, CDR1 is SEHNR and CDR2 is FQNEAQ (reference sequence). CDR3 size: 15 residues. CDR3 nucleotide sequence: TGTGCCAGCAGCTTAGCGTTTCGGGGCTCCTACGAGCAGTACTTC. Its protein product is CASSLAFRGSYEQYF. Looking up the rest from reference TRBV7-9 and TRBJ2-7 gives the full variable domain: DTGVSQNPRHKITKRGQNVTFRCDPISEHNRLYWYRQTLGQGPEFLTYFQNEAQLEKSRLLSDRFSAERPKGSFSTLEIQRTEQGDSAMYLCASSLAFRGSYEQYFGPGTRLTVT.

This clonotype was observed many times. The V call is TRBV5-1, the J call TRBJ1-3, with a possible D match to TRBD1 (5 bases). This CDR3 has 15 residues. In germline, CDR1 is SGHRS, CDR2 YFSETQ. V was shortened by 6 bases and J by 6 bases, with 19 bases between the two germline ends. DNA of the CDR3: TGCGCCAGCACCGAGACCGGGACCATTCAAAACACCATATATTTT. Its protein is CASTETGTIQNTIYF.